The present T cell receptor (beta chain) was sequenced within a study of STAT3 mutations in large granular lymphocyte leukemia. Study results and caveats: Clonal expansion was inferred from other time points because no sample existed at each clone's first appearance. In T-cell large granular lymphocyte leukemia, about half of patients showed multiple immunodominant subclonotypes.

J lost 4 bases, V lost 5 bases, and 6 bases had no gene match. CDR3 length: 14 amino acids. In germline, CDR1 is LNHDA, CDR2 SQIVND (reference sequence). About this clone itself: Its target is unknown.

Generated by immunoSEQ multiplex PCR, the TCRdb table keeps only in-frame clones and is missing some. The sample includes under 15,000 clones, 88% of them seen just once. This sequence joins TRBV19 and TRBJ1-1, with 8 bases aligning to TRBD1. Sequenced input: PBMCs. The clonotype originates from a human donor with T large granular lymphocyte leukemia. Some clones in this sample may be carry-over from other donors' samples. The chain's CDR3 is CASSSRGRATEAFF. CDR3 coding DNA: TGTGCCAGTAGTTCCAGGGGGCGCGCCACTGAAGCTTTCTTT.